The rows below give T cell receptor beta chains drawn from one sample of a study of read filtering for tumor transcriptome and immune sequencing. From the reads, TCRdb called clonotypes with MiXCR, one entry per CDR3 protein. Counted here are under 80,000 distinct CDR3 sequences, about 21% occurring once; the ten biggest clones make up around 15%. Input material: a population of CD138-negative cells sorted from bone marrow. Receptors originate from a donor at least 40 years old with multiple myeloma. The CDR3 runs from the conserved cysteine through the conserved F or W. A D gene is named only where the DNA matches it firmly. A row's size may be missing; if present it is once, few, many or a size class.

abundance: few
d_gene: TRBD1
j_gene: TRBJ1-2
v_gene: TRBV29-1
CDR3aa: CSVQAGGSYGYTF
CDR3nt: TGCAGCGTTCAAGCAGGGGGATCCTATGGCTACACCTTC

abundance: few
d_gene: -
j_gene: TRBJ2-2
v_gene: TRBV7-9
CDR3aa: CASSFYTGNTGELFF
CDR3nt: TGTGCCAGCAGCTTTTATACAGGGAACACCGGGGAGCTGTTTTTT

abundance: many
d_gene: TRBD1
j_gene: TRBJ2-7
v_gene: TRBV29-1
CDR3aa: CSVGTGDEQYF
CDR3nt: TGCAGCGTAGGGACAGGGGACGAGCAGTACTTC

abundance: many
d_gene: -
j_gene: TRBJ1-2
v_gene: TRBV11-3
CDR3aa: CASSLGEYGYTF
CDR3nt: TGTGCCAGCAGCTTAGGCGAATATGGCTACACCTTC

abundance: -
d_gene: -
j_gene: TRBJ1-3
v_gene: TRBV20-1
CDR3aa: CSAPGSSSSGNTIYF
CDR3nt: TGCAGTGCGCCCGGGAGTTCGAGCTCTGGAAACACCATATATTTT

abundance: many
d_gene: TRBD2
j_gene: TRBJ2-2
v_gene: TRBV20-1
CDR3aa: CSAREVRGGNTGELFF
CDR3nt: TGCAGTGCTAGAGAAGTGCGGGGGGGAAACACCGGGGAGCTGTTTTTT

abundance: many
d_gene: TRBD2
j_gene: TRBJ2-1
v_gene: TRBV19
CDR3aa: CASSIGWTSGNNEQFF
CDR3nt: TGTGCCAGTAGTATAGGGTGGACTAGCGGAAACAATGAGCAGTTCTTC

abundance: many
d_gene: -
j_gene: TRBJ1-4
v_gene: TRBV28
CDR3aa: CASSTRVEKLFF
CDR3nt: TGTGCCAGCAGTACCAGGGTTGAAAAACTGTTTTTT

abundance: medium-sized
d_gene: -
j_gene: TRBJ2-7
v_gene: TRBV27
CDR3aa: CASSLRSSPAEQYF
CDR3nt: TGTGCCAGCAGTCTTCGGTCAAGCCCAGCCGAGCAGTACTTC

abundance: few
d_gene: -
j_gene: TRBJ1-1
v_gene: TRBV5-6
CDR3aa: CASRSQGNTEAFF
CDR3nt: TGTGCCAGCAGATCACAGGGGAACACTGAAGCTTTCTTT

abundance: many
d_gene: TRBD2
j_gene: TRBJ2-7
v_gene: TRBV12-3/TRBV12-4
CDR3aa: CASSLLADSYEQYF
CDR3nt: TGTGCCAGCAGCCTACTAGCGGACTCCTACGAGCAGTACTTC

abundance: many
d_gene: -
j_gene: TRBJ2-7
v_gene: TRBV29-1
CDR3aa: CSVEDLDSALGEQYF
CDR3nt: TGCAGCGTTGAAGACCTTGACAGCGCCTTAGGTGAGCAGTACTTC

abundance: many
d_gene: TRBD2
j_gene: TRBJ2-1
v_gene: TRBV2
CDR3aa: CASRLGRGGYNEQFF
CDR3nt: TGTGCCAGCAGACTCGGACGCGGGGGCTACAATGAGCAGTTCTTC

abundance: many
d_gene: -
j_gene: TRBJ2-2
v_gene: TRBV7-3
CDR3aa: CASSLTRSGELFF
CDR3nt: TGTGCCAGCAGCTTAACTCGCTCCGGGGAGCTGTTTTTT

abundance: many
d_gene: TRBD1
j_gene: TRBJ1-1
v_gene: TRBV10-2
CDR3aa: CASSEPGQPNTEAFF
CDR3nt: TGCGCCAGCAGTGAGCCGGGACAGCCGAACACTGAAGCTTTCTTT

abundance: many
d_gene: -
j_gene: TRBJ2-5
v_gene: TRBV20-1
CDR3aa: CSAAQETQYF
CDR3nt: TGCAGTGCTGCTCAAGAGACCCAGTACTTC

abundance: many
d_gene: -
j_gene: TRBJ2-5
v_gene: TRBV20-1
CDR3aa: CSARSGTKQETQYF
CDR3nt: TGCAGTGCTAGGTCCGGGACGAAGCAAGAGACCCAGTACTTC

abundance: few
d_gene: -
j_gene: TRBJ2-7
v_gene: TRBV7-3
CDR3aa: CASSGGFPYEQYF
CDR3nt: TGTGCCAGCAGTGGAGGGTTCCCCTACGAGCAGTACTTC

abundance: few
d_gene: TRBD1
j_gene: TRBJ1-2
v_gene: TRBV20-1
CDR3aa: CSAAGQDIRGYTF
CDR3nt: TGCAGTGCAGCGGGACAGGACATACGAGGCTACACCTTC

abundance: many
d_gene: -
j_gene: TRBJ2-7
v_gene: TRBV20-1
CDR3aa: CSARDGGKSSYEQYF
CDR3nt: TGCAGTGCTAGAGATGGCGGGAAGAGCTCCTACGAGCAGTACTTC

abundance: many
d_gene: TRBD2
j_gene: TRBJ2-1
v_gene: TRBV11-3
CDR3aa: CASSARLAGGLNEQFF
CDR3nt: TGTGCCAGCAGCGCGCGACTAGCGGGGGGCCTGAATGAGCAGTTCTTC

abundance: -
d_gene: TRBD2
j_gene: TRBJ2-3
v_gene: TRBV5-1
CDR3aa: CASILRTSRGDTQYF
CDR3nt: TGCGCAAGCATCTTGCGGACTAGCCGAGGGGATACGCAGTATTTT

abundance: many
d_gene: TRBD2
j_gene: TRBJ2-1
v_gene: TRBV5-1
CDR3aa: CASSLEGSGSTDEQFF
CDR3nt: TGCGCCAGCAGCTTGGAAGGTAGCGGGAGTACGGATGAGCAGTTCTTC